Presented here are 10 T cell receptor beta chains from one specimen sequenced in a study of blood T cell repertoires in COVID-19. Repertoires were generated with immunoSEQ multiplex PCR, while TCRdb's copy carries only in-frame clones and drops some. Among approximately 260,000 clones listed, 82% were seen once. Sequencing was done on a sample of peripheral blood. These receptors originate from an older woman with active or convalescent COVID-19.

The chain combines TRBV18 with TRBJ1-3, with 8 positions matching TRBD1. The ends lost 2 bases at V and 11 bases at J; junction bases unmatched: 11. Per the germline V gene, CDR1 is KGHSH and CDR2 is LQKENI. This CDR3 contains 15 residues. The CDR3 reads CASSPSRDRPVPIYF. The CDR3 DNA sequence: TGTGCCAGCTCACCAAGCCGGGACAGGCCCGTCCCCATATATTTT.

The rearrangement uses TRBV3-1 (or the pseudogene TRBV3-2) and TRBJ2-7; D perhaps matches TRBD2 (7 bases). The V and J ends lost 2 bases and 6 bases respectively, with 17 bases between them. The CDR3 contains 15 residues. Germline loops: CDR1 LGHDT, CDR2 YNNKEL (reference sequence). The CDR3 reads CASSQHWGGLGEQYF. CDR3 in DNA: TGTGCCAGCAGCCAACATTGGGGGGGCCTTGGCGAGCAGTACTTC.

The V and J genes are TRBV30 and TRBJ1-5; TRBD1 is a possible D gene (5 bases). The CDR3 is 13 residues long. Between the trimmed V and J ends, which lost 2 bases and 5 bases, there was a span of 10 bases. Germline V gene data show CDR1 as GTSNPN and CDR2 as SVGIG (reference sequence). CDR3 region: CAWSLGGDQPQHF. As DNA, the CDR3 is TGTGCCTGGAGTCTGGGGGGGGATCAGCCCCAGCATTTT.

This clone was detected only once. The rearrangement joins TRBV12-5 to TRBJ2-5; D perhaps matches TRBD2 (5 bases). The CDR3 totals 13 residues. V gave up 3 bases and J gave up 0 bases, with 5 bases separating them. Germline CDR1 LGHNT, CDR2 FRNRAP. The CDR3 DNA reads TGTGCTAGTGGTTTCGGGAACCAAGAGACCCAGTACTTC. Its protein is CASGFGNQETQYF.

This clone was recorded a few times. The J gene is TRBJ1-1, the V gene TRBV11-3; weak D call: TRBD1 (6 bases). This CDR3 comprises 14 residues. Germline assignment: CDR1 SGHNT and CDR2 YENEEA. V dropped 8 bases and J dropped 2 bases, with 15 bases sitting between them. CDR3 sequence (DNA): TGTGCCAGCTATGTTTACAGGGTAAACACTGAAGCTTTCTTT. It encodes CASYVYRVNTEAFF.

This clone was recorded once. V gene TRBV6-2 or TRBV6-3 combines with J gene TRBJ1-1; 8 bases fit TRBD1. CDR1 is MNHEY, CDR2 SVGEGT, per germline. The CDR3 is 14 amino acids. With 3 bases clipped from V and 5 bases from J, the junction kept 5 bases outside the gene matches. This CDR3 reads CASSYDGQGTEAFF. DNA of the CDR3: TGTGCCAGCAGTTATGACGGACAGGGAACTGAAGCTTTCTTT.

The chain employs TRBV2 and TRBJ2-4; tentative D call: TRBD1 (6 bases). The CDR3 is 18 amino acids. Trimming took off 6 bases at V and 4 bases at J, with 25 bases between the two ends. Looked up from germline, CDR1 is SNHLY and CDR2 is FYNNEI. The CDR3 region is CASSAPPHREILKNIQYF. The CDR3 DNA reads TGTGCCAGCAGCGCCCCTCCTCACAGGGAAATCCTTAAAAACATTCAGTACTTC.

This clone came up a few times. V is TRBV4-1 and J is TRBJ1-5; no firm D call. CDR1 MGHRA and CDR2 YSYEKL come from the germline V gene. The length of the CDR3 is 15 residues. The V end lost 2 bases, the J end lost 5 bases, and 13 bases lay between the germline ends. The CDR3 DNA reads as TGCGCCAGCAGCCAACGTGAAATCGGGGATCAGCCCCAGCATTTT. Its protein product is CASSQREIGDQPQHF.

The rearrangement joins TRBV7-2 to TRBJ2-3; D unresolved. Germline V gene lookup returns CDR1 SGHTA and CDR2 FQGNSA. The CDR3 is 14 residues long. Trimming took off 1 base at V and 5 bases at J, with 10 bases between the two ends. The CDR3 is CASSLVRSQDTQYF. In nucleotides, the CDR3 is TGTGCCAGCAGCTTAGTACGGTCCCAAGATACGCAGTATTTT.

This rearrangement joins TRBV30 to TRBJ1-4, with D tentatively TRBD1 (6 bases). The CDR3 is 14 amino acids. V shed 3 bases and J shed 5 bases, with 13 bases lying between them. Germline V gene sequence: CDR1 GTSNPN, CDR2 SVGIG (reference sequence). The CDR3 loop is CAWSPGQTNEKLFF. For the CDR3, the DNA is TGTGCCTGGAGCCCGGGACAAACGAATGAAAAACTGTTTTTT.